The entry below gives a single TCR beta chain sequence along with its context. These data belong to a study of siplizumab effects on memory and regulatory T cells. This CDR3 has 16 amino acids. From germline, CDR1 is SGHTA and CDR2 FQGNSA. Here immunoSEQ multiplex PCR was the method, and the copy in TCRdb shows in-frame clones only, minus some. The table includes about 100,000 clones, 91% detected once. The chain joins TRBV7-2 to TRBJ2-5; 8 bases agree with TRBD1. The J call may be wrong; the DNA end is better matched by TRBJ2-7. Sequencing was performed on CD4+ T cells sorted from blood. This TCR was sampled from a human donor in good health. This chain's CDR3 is CASSLWTGQPSYEQYF. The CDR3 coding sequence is TGTGCCAGCAGCTTATGGACAGGGCAGCCGTCGTACGAGCAGTACTTC.